This is a list of T cell receptor beta chains from one sample in a study of response to subunit inactivated influenza vaccine. TCRdb called the RT-PCR reads again in MiXCR, with one record for every CDR3 protein. The sample has hundreds of thousands of distinct CDR3 sequences, roughly 12% seen once. The source was PBMCs from blood, collected on the day of vaccination. Receptors were obtained from a man aged 50-60 years who received an inactivated influenza vaccine. The CDR3 runs from the conserved cysteine through the conserved F or W. A D gene is named only where the DNA matches it firmly. A clone size is listed for some rows: how often the clone was seen (once, few, many), or a class if it is expanded.

>few|NA|TRBV12-3/TRBV12-4|TRBJ1-2
CASTPGGANGGYTF
TGTGCCAGCACCCCCGGTGGGGCGAATGGTGGCTACACCTTC
>NA|NA|TRBV25-1|TRBJ2-1
CASRSAGEGSYNEQFF
TGTGCCAGCAGGTCGGCGGGCGAGGGCTCCTACAATGAGCAGTTCTTC
>few|NA|TRBV12-3/TRBV12-4|TRBJ2-1
CASSLGGWGEQFF
TGTGCCAGCAGTTTAGGGGGTTGGGGTGAGCAGTTCTTC
>NA|NA|TRBV2|TRBJ1-4
CASSGEGITNEKLFF
TGTGCCAGCAGTGGTGAGGGGATAACTAATGAAAAACTGTTTTTT
>NA|NA|TRBV5-6|TRBJ2-7
CASSMRGGYEQYF
TGTGCCAGCAGTATGAGGGGTGGATACGAGCAGTACTTC
>few|TRBD2|TRBV11-2|TRBJ2-1
CASSPRLAHNEQFF
TGTGCCAGCAGCCCCCGACTAGCGCACAATGAGCAGTTCTTC
>NA|TRBD2|TRBV3-1|TRBJ2-7
CASSQGGRAFGEQYF
TGTGCCAGCAGCCAAGGCGGGAGGGCCTTCGGCGAGCAGTACTTC
>few|TRBD1|TRBV6-1|TRBJ2-2
CASSPQGAYTGELFF
TGTGCCAGCAGCCCCCAGGGGGCATACACCGGGGAGCTGTTTTTT
>many|TRBD2|TRBV11-2|TRBJ2-5
CASSPQAGGLQRGGKTQYF
TGTGCCAGCAGCCCCCAGGCAGGGGGATTGCAGCGGGGGGGTAAGACCCAGTACTTC
>few|NA|TRBV4-1|TRBJ2-1
CASSQGLLVYNEQFF
TGCGCCAGCAGCCAAGGTTTGTTGGTTTACAATGAGCAGTTCTTC
>NA|TRBD2|TRBV10-2|TRBJ2-3
CASSPNAGDPTDTQYF
TGCGCCAGCAGTCCAAATGCGGGGGACCCCACAGATACGCAGTATTTT
>NA|NA|TRBV7-2|TRBJ2-3
CASSSLGSSTDTQYF
TGTGCCAGCAGCTCACTCGGGTCTAGCACAGATACGCAGTATTTT
>few|NA|TRBV20-1|TRBJ2-7
CSAPQDSSYEQYF
TGCAGTGCCCCACAGGATAGCTCCTACGAGCAGTACTTC
>NA|NA|TRBV12-3/TRBV12-4|TRBJ1-5
CASSLGGGGNQPQHF
TGTGCCAGCAGTTTGGGGGGAGGGGGCAATCAGCCCCAGCATTTT
>many|NA|TRBV29-1|TRBJ2-2
CSVETYLTGELFF
TGCAGCGTTGAGACGTATCTCACCGGGGAGCTGTTTTTT
>NA|TRBD1|TRBV3-1|TRBJ2-7
CASSPDRGEQYF
TGTGCCAGCAGCCCGGACAGGGGCGAGCAGTACTTC
>NA|TRBD1|TRBV7-2|TRBJ2-7
CASTPQGALSEQYF
TGTGCCAGCACCCCACAGGGGGCGTTATCCGAGCAGTACTTC
>NA|NA|TRBV20-1|TRBJ2-7
CSANAESSYEQYF
TGCAGTGCTAATGCGGAGAGCTCCTACGAGCAGTACTTC
>NA|NA|TRBV7-9|TRBJ1-2
CASSGKQEFYGYTF
TGTGCCAGCAGCGGAAAACAGGAGTTCTATGGCTACACCTTC
>few|NA|TRBV29-1|TRBJ1-2
CSVEVVGVDTF
TGCAGCGTTGAAGTAGTGGGGGTGGACACCTTC